These 10 T cell receptor beta chains share one sample of origin, sequenced in a study of T cells in women clearing cervical HPV infection. Assay: immunoSEQ multiplex PCR; the TCRdb copy retains only in-frame clones and omits some. The table gives some 11,000 clones; the top ten clones make up less than 25% of it. The sequenced sample was blood buffy coat. The source of these receptors is a woman aged 18 to 69 with a cervical HPV16 infection that either progressed to CIN3+ or cleared (not recorded which).

A remark on this clone: With the read ending 3 residues before the CDR3 end, the germline J gene is used to fill in that end. The V call is TRBV11-1, the J call TRBJ2-7, with 8 bases lining up with TRBD1. In germline, CDR1 is SGHAT, CDR2 FQDESV (reference sequence). J gave up 6 bases and V 6 bases, and 13 bases lay outside the gene matches. The CDR3 loop spans 15 amino acids. The sequenced CDR3 bases are TGTGCCAGCAGAAACGGAGGACAGGGCTCCAGCGAG. Its translation is CASRNGGQGSSE. The complete CDR3 sequence is CASRNGGQGSSEQYF.

Comment on this clone: The CDR3 is cut off 3 residues early in the read; its end comes from the germline J gene. The chain recombines TRBV5-6 with TRBJ1-5; D is ambiguous. Trimming took 5 bases from V and 7 from J, leaving 10 bases between them. The CDR3 loop spans 12 amino acids. Germline V gene lookup returns CDR1 SGHDT and CDR2 YYEEEE. The CDR3: CASSAPAQPQHF. Incomplete CDR3 DNA: TGTGCCAGCAGTGCACCCGCGCAGCCC.

Regarding this clone: From the germline J gene comes the end of the CDR3, since the read stops 3 residues before it. The chain couples TRBV28 to TRBJ2-3; tentatively, D is TRBD1 (6 bases). Trimming took off 2 bases at V and 4 bases at J, with 16 bases between the two ends. Per germline, CDR1 MDHEN and CDR2 SYDVKM. This CDR3 region has 16 residues. The CDR3 DNA, read in part, is TGTGCCAGCAGTTTAATTTTGCGGACAGACCCAGATACG. Encoded protein: CASSLILRTDPDT. The CDR3 as a whole reads CASSLILRTDPDTQYF.

Of note for this clone: Sequencing ends 3 residues short of the CDR3 end; the germline J gene provides the rest. The chain recombines TRBV2 with TRBJ1-1; D uncertain. CDR3 length equals 14 residues. Trimming took off 5 bases at V and 4 bases at J, with 14 bases between the two ends. Germline V gene lookup returns CDR1 SNHLY and CDR2 FYNNEI. The CDR3 spells CASSQRGVGTEAFF. The covered CDR3 bases are TGTGCCAGCAGTCAACGGGGTGTGGGCACTGAA.

For this clone: Coverage ceases 3 residues before the CDR3 finishes, and the germline J gene fills in the end. The chain is built from TRBV28 and TRBJ1-2; TRBD1 matches at 8 bases. There are 14 residues in the CDR3. Per the germline V gene, CDR1 is MDHEN and CDR2 is SYDVKM. The V segment lost 3 bases and the J segment 4 bases; nucleotides outside the gene matches: 4. The CDR3 bases that were read are TGTGCCAGCAGTTTTGAGGACAGGGCCTATGGC. It translates to CASSFEDRAYG. The complete CDR3 protein is CASSFEDRAYGYTF.

Worth noting for this clone: With the read ending 3 residues before the CDR3 end, the germline J gene is used to fill in that end. V gene TRBV30 combines with J gene TRBJ1-2; D possibly corresponds to TRBD1 (6 bases). The CDR3 loop spans 14 amino acids. Germline values: CDR1 GTSNPN, CDR2 SVGIG (reference sequence). The sequenced CDR3 bases are TGTGCCTGGAGTGTAGGGGGAGGGAAGGTGGGC. It specifies CAWSVGGGKVG. The whole CDR3 sequence reads CAWSVGGGKVGYTF. The full variable domain, completed using reference TRBV30 and TRBJ1-2, is SQTIHQWPATLVQPVGSPLSLECTVEGTSNPNLYWYRQAAGRGLQLLFYSVGIGQISSEVPQNLSASRPQDRQFILSSKKLLLSDSGFYLCAWSVGGGKVGYTFGSGTRLTVV.

Turning to this clone: The read is 3 residues too short to cover the CDR3 end, so that end is filled in from the germline J gene. This chain uses TRBV15 with TRBJ2-7, with 9 bases matching TRBD1. CDR1 LNHNV and CDR2 YYDKDF come from the germline V gene (reference sequence). V trimming: 4 bases; J trimming: 3 bases; junction bases outside the gene matches: 10. The CDR3 is made up of 16 amino acids. CDR3 amino acids: CATSKQPGQGVYEQYF. The sequenced CDR3 bases are TGTGCCACCAGCAAACAGCCGGGACAGGGTGTCTACGAG. The complete variable domain, with remaining parts taken from reference TRBV15 and TRBJ2-7, reads DAMVIQNPRYQVTQFGKPVTLSCSQTLNHNVMYWYQQKSSQAPKLLFHYYDKDFNNEADTPDNFQSRRPNTSFCFLDIRSPGLGDTAMYLCATSKQPGQGVYEQYFGPGTRLTVT.

Details on this clone: With the read ending 3 residues before the CDR3 end, the germline J gene is used to fill in that end. The rearrangement joins TRBV19 to TRBJ1-5; 9 bases align to TRBD1. This CDR3 has 15 amino acids. Looked up from germline, CDR1 is LNHDA and CDR2 is SQIVND (reference sequence). V lost 7 bases to trimming and J lost 4 bases; unmatched junction nucleotides: 8. CDR3 in amino acids: CASTEGQGPNQPQHF. CDR3 DNA, as far as it was read: TGTGCCAGTACGGAGGGACAGGGCCCTAATCAGCCC. Full variable domain (remainder filled in from reference TRBV19 and TRBJ1-5): DGGITQSPKYLFRKEGQNVTLSCEQNLNHDAMYWYRQDPGQGLRLIYYSQIVNDFQKGDIAEGYSVSREKKESFPLTVTSAQKNPTAFYLCASTEGQGPNQPQHFGDGTRLSIL.

With regard to this clone: The CDR3 goes on 3 residues after the read ends, and that part is filled in from the germline J gene. The rearrangement links TRBV2 to TRBJ1-5; TRBD1 is a possible D gene (6 bases). In germline, CDR1 is SNHLY, CDR2 FYNNEI. This CDR3 spans 15 amino acids. The V end was cut by 6 bases, the J end by 1 base, with 13 bases between. CDR3: CASSVQGLSNQPQHF. Partial CDR3 DNA: TGTGCCAGCAGCGTACAGGGACTAAGCAATCAGCCC.

About this clone: With the read ending 3 residues before the CDR3 end, the germline J gene is used to fill in that end. The chain carries TRBV10-3 and TRBJ2-5, with D unclear. V was pared by 6 bases and J by 5 bases, with 13 bases between. This CDR3 comprises 13 residues. From germline, CDR1 is ENHRY and CDR2 SYGVKD. Incomplete CDR3 DNA: TGTGCCATCAGCCCTAGGCCTCAGGAGACC. Translating it yields CAISPRPQET. The full CDR3 reads CAISPRPQETQYF.